This is a list of T cell receptor beta chains from one sample in a study of blood T cell repertoires in COVID-19. Repertoires were generated with immunoSEQ multiplex PCR, while TCRdb's copy carries only in-frame clones and drops some. This repertoire shows tens of thousands of clones, about 87% found once; its top ten account for under 6.5%. The sequenced material came from peripheral blood. These receptors originate from a man aged 50 to 60 with active COVID-19. Each CDR3 is given with its conserved first and last residue. The order of the fields is clone size, V gene, CDR3 length, D gene, J gene, CDR3 protein, CDR3 DNA. D genes are given only for firm matches. Only part of the rows carry a size: once, few, many, or a class if the clone is expanded.

NA	TRBV9	14	NA	TRBJ2-2	CASREAVNTGELFF	TGTGCCAGCAGGGAGGCCGTAAACACCGGGGAGCTGTTTTTT
few	TRBV6-1	13	NA	TRBJ1-2	CASSDKTGTSYTF	TGTGCCAGCAGTGATAAAACAGGGACTAGCTACACCTTC
NA	TRBV7-9	16	NA	TRBJ1-4	CASSSVNTPLSEKLFF	TGTGCCAGCAGCTCCGTTAATACGCCCCTGAGTGAAAAACTGTTTTTT
NA	TRBV28	16	NA	TRBJ1-6	CASTYPLGGNNSPLHF	TGTGCCAGCACCTATCCGCTCGGGGGGAATAATTCACCCCTCCACTTT
NA	TRBV7-3	14	TRBD1	TRBJ2-5	CASSPDRGQETQYF	TGTGCCAGCAGCCCGGACAGGGGGCAGGAGACCCAGTACTTC
few	TRBV6-5	14	TRBD1	TRBJ1-1	CASTRGQGATEAFF	TGTGCCAGCACCCGGGGACAGGGGGCAACTGAAGCTTTCTTT
NA	TRBV27	14	NA	TRBJ2-2	CASSLRVYSGELFF	TGTGCCAGCAGTCTCAGGGTTTATTCCGGGGAGCTGTTTTTT
NA	TRBV28	17	TRBD1	TRBJ1-4	CASSSGQGKATNEKLFF	TGTGCCAGCAGTTCCGGACAGGGGAAGGCAACTAATGAAAAACTGTTTTTT
NA	TRBV9	14	TRBD1	TRBJ2-7	CASSSGQRPYEQYF	TGTGCCAGCAGCTCGGGACAGAGACCTTACGAGCAGTACTTC
NA	TRBV28	17	TRBD2	TRBJ2-7	CASSLGNGGRYAYEQYF	TGTGCCAGCAGTCTGGGGAACGGGGGGAGGTACGCCTACGAGCAGTACTTC
NA	TRBV11-2	15	TRBD1	TRBJ1-2	CASSLGGQGASGYTF	TGTGCCAGCAGCTTAGGGGGACAGGGGGCGAGCGGCTACACCTTC
NA	TRBV9	16	TRBD2	TRBJ2-5	CASSETSGRTQETQYF	TGTGCCAGCAGTGAAACTAGCGGGCGGACCCAAGAGACCCAGTACTTC
few	TRBV4-2	17	TRBD1	TRBJ1-1	CASSQVTARDRGTEAFF	TGTGCCAGCAGCCAAGTCACGGCGCGGGACAGAGGGACTGAAGCTTTCTTT
NA	TRBV4-1	16	NA	TRBJ1-1	CASSLYTNGRGTEAFF	TGCGCCAGCAGCCTATATACCAATGGCAGGGGCACTGAAGCTTTCTTT
few	TRBV18	14	TRBD1	TRBJ1-1	CASSLTGPNTEAFF	TGTGCCAGCTCATTGACAGGGCCCAACACTGAAGCTTTCTTT
NA	TRBV20-1	11	NA	TRBJ1-1	CSAPVYTEAFF	TGCAGTGCCCCCGTCTACACTGAAGCTTTCTTT
NA	TRBV6-1	15	TRBD1	TRBJ1-2	CASSEGGTAIYGYTF	TGTGCCAGCAGTGAAGGTGGGACAGCGATCTATGGCTACACCTTC
NA	TRBV24-1	11	TRBD1	TRBJ1-1	CATSRQGEAFF	TGTGCCACCAGCCGACAGGGAGAAGCTTTCTTT
once	TRBV5-6	15	TRBD1	TRBJ2-5	CASSLGGQGTETQYF	TGTGCCAGCAGCTTGGGGGGACAGGGTACGGAGACCCAGTACTTC
NA	TRBV7-3	16	NA	TRBJ2-1	CASSLTGRGNYNEQFF	TGTGCCAGCAGCTTAACGGGCAGGGGCAACTACAATGAGCAGTTCTTC
NA	TRBV27	15	NA	TRBJ1-5	CASSPLGRENQPQHF	TGTGCCAGCAGTCCGCTCGGACGGGAGAATCAGCCCCAGCATTTT
NA	TRBV19	15	TRBD2	TRBJ2-1	CASSLRTSGGSEQFF	TGTGCCAGTAGTCTCCGGACTAGCGGGGGGAGTGAGCAGTTCTTC
NA	TRBV5-1	16	TRBD1	TRBJ1-6	CASSLVSTGDNSPLHF	TGCGCCAGCAGCTTGGTCTCGACAGGGGATAATTCACCCCTCCACTTT
NA	TRBV28	13	NA	TRBJ2-7	CASSLVQGYEQYF	TGTGCCAGCAGTTTAGTCCAGGGGTACGAGCAGTACTTC